This T cell receptor (beta chain) was captured by sequencing in a study of blood T cells in healthy people across ages. In its sample, this clonotype was seen a few times. No antigen is known for it. Looked up from germline, CDR1 is SQVTM and CDR2 is ANQGSEA. V gave up 7 bases and J gave up 6 bases; unmatched junction bases: 2. The CDR3 has 11 amino acids. The second PCR ran about 6 to 12 cycles with a sample-barcoded 5' primer and J-beta primers. From the 5' RACE reads, TCRdb called clonotypes with MiXCR, one entry per CDR3 protein. The repertoire holds about 970,000 distinct CDR3 sequences, with about 51% as singletons. General study points: The percentage of naive T cells correlated strongly with TCR beta diversity. The study could not conclusively compare naive and antigen-experienced cells, given its unsorted PBMCs. Aged donors had fewer naive CD4+ cells and lower diversity than long-lived donors.

The gene calls are TRBV29-1 and TRBJ1-2; TRBD1 aligns across 10 bases. This TCR derives from a woman aged 60-70 years in good health. Sequencing used blood. The CDR3: CSAGTGDGYTF. For the CDR3, the DNA is TGCAGCGCGGGGACAGGGGATGGCTACACCTTC.